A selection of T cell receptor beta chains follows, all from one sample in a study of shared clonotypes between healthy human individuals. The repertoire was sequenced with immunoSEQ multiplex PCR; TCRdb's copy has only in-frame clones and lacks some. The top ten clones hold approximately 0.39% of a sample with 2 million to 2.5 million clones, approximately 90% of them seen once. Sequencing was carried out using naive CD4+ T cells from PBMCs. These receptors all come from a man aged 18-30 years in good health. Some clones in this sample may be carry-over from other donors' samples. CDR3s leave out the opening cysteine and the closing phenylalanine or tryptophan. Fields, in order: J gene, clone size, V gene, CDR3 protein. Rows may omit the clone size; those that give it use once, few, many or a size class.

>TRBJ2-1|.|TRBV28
ASSLPPAEAPF
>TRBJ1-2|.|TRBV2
ASSTARGGVHGYT
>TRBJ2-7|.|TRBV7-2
ASSLASPVYEQY
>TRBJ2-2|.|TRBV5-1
ASSPPLAGGITGELF
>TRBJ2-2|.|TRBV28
ASSFPRAATGELF
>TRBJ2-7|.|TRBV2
ASVLAYEQY
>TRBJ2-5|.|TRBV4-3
ASSQGVPSGPGTQY
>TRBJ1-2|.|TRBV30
AWSVSRTVHGYT
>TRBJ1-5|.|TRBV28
ASSFAGPQPQH
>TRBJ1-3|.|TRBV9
ASSVETGGVGNTIY
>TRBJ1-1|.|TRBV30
AVYRVGVFAEWAF
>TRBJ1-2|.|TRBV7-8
ASSPRGVYYGYT
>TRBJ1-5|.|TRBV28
ATRQGGFNQPQH
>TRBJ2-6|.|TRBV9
ASSPQTEFRANVLT
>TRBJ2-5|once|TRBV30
AWTATGTSGSQTQY
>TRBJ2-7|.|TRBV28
ASSPYSYEQY
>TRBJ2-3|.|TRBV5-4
ASSLAVGRADTQY
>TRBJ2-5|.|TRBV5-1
ASSLAATEETQY
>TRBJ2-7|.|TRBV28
ASSLYGYEQY
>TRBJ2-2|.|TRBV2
ASSDQAGELF
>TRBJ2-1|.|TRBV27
ASSPQGNYNEQF
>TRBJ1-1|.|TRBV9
ASSPGGGNTEAF
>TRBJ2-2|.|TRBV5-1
ASSLDPGRYTGELF
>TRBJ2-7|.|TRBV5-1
ASSPGDRRYEQY
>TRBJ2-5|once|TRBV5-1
ASSLSLDPETQY
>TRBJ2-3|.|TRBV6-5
ASSPRNGDTQY
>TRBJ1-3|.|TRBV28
ASRPLRGNTIY
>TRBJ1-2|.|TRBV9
ASSVSGTVEGYT
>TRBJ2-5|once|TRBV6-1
ASSEALRGLRQTQY
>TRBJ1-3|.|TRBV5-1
ASSLPGSGNTIY
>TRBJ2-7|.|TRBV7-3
ASSPGGTSYEQY
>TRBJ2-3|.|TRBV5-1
ASSFDGRLGTDTQY
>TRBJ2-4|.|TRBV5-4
ASSAPRQGIAKNIQY
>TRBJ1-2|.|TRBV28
ASNLANYGYT
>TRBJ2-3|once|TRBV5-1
ASSFGQTTDTQY
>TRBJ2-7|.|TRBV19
ASTSTGTSGAYEQY
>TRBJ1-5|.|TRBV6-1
ASSEDYSNQPQH
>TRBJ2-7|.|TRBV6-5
ASSSLPARRGYEQY
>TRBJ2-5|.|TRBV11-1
ASSSRGLGETQY
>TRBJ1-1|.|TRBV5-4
ASSLVRGFNTEAF
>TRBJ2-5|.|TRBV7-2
ASSLASPKTQY
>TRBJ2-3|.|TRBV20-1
SALKLNTQY
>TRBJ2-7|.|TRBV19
ASSTRSPGQFSYEQY
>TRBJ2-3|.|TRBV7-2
ASSFGSTDTQY
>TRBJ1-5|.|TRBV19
ASSMSQGVPSNQPQH
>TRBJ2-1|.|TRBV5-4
ASSPAGRSGYNEQF
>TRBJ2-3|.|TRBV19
ASSIGAATDTQY
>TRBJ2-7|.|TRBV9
ASSVASGRIYEQY